The 32 T cell receptor beta chains below come from one sample, sequenced in a study of identical twins. One entry per CDR3 protein, called by TCRdb with MiXCR from the 5' RACE reads. This table has approximately 620,000 distinct CDR3 sequences, approximately 9% appearing once. These data were also filed under a second study, of yellow fever vaccine responses in identical twins.

The sequencing input was PBMCs. Receptors originate from a woman aged 18-30 years in good health.

The rearrangement joins TRBV10-3 to TRBJ1-6; no firm D call. Trimming shortened V by 4 bases and J by 7 bases, and 14 bases separated the two germline ends. The CDR3 is 15 amino acids. Germline CDR1 reads ENHRY; CDR2 reads SYGVKD. The CDR3, as DNA: TGTGCCATCAGTGGACACGCAGGTCCCAATTCACCCCTCCACTTT. Translating gives CAISGHAGPNSPLHF.

V usage is TRBV20-1 and J usage is TRBJ2-7, with 8 bases lining up with TRBD2. CDR3 length: 13 amino acids. Germline V lookup: CDR1 DFQATT, CDR2 SNEGSKA (reference sequence). Unmatched junction bases numbered 5, after V lost 4 bases and J lost 3 bases. The DNA of the CDR3 is TGCAGTGCTACAACTAGCGGAGTCTACGAGCAGTACTTC. It translates to CSATTSGVYEQYF.

CDR3 region: CASSLATGDGRETQYF. In DNA, the CDR3 is TGCGCCAGCAGCTTGGCGACAGGGGATGGTAGAGAGACCCAGTACTTC. The J gene is TRBJ2-5, the V gene TRBV5-1; 8 positions match TRBD1. This CDR3 comprises 16 residues. The ends lost 0 bases at V and 4 bases at J; junction bases unmatched: 8. Germline CDR1 SGHRS, CDR2 YFSETQ.

This clonotype was seen at least ten times. V gene TRBV29-1 combines with J gene TRBJ1-1; tentatively, D is TRBD1 (6 bases). V lost 7 bases to trimming and J lost 5 bases, with 14 bases between them. Germline assignment: CDR1 SQVTM and CDR2 ANQGSEA. This CDR3 has 12 residues. The CDR3 reads CSGIRDTTEAFF. CDR3 DNA: TGCAGCGGCATCCGGGACACGACTGAAGCTTTCTTT.

This clonotype was counted ten times or more. The rearrangement uses TRBV15 and TRBJ1-2; no clear D gene. The V gene lost 0 bases and the J gene lost 6 bases, with 11 bases spanning the gap. This CDR3 is 14 amino acids long. The V gene's germline CDR1 is LNHNV and CDR2 YYDKDF (reference sequence). In DNA, the CDR3 is TGTGCCACCAGCAGAGATCAGGCAGACGATGGCTACACCTTC. The encoded protein is CATSRDQADDGYTF. Full variable domain (missing parts from reference TRBV15 and TRBJ1-2): DAMVIQNPRYQVTQFGKPVTLSCSQTLNHNVMYWYQQKSSQAPKLLFHYYDKDFNNEADTPDNFQSRRPNTSFCFLDIRSPGLGDTAMYLCATSRDQADDGYTFGSGTRLTVV.

This clonotype turned up a few times. The chain uses TRBV9 and TRBJ2-7; D call uncertain. The CDR3 consists of 14 residues. Germline loops: CDR1 SGDLS, CDR2 YYNGEE. The V gene lost 0 bases and the J gene lost 4 bases, with 11 bases spanning the gap. The CDR3 DNA follows: TGTGCCAGCAGCGTAGAGGAAAAGGGTTACGAGCAGTACTTC. This codes for CASSVEEKGYEQYF.

This clonotype was found many times. CDR3 sequence reads: CASSQSHRAIETQYF. The CDR3 DNA reads TGCGCCAGCAGCCAATCTCACAGGGCCATTGAGACCCAGTACTTC. V is TRBV4-3 and J is TRBJ2-5, with a possible D match to TRBD1 (6 bases). V was trimmed by 2 bases and J by 5 bases, leaving 15 bases between them. The CDR3 sequence is 15 residues long. Germline CDR1 is LGHNA and CDR2 is YSLEER.

The V call is TRBV12-3 or TRBV12-4, the J call TRBJ2-2, with TRBD1 identical over 8 bases. V gave up 11 bases and J gave up 4 bases; unmatched junction bases: 21. The CDR3 is made up of 18 amino acids. The CDR3 loop is CALSLSRRGRGSTGELFF. CDR3 bases: TGTGCCCTCAGTTTGAGCCGCAGGGGGCGCGGTAGCACCGGGGAGCTGTTTTTT.

This clonotype appeared a few times. The gene calls are TRBV5-5 and TRBJ2-2; D remains unclear. Germline CDR1 SGHKS, CDR2 YYEKEE (reference sequence). The CDR3 is 16 amino acids. Trimming took 5 bases from V and 1 from J, leaving 15 bases between them. This chain's CDR3 is CASRWGLGVNTGELFF. The DNA for the CDR3 is TGTGCCAGCAGGTGGGGTTTAGGCGTGAACACCGGGGAGCTGTTTTTT.

This clonotype appeared once. The chain joins TRBV28 to TRBJ2-3, with 11 bases that match TRBD2. CDR1 and CDR2 from the germline V gene are MDHEN and SYDVKM. This CDR3 region has 14 residues. V was pared by 5 bases and J by 7 bases, with 5 bases of the junction left unmatched. The CDR3 nucleotides are TGTGCCAGCAGTACTAGCGGGAGTACCAATACGCAGTATTTT. This translates into CASSTSGSTNTQYF.

In its sample, this clonotype was seen many times. The chain joins TRBV12-3 or TRBV12-4 to TRBJ2-5; D is undetermined. This CDR3 contains 11 residues. The V end lost 6 bases, the J end lost 7 bases, and 9 bases lay between the germline ends. The DNA for the CDR3 is TGTGCCAGCAGCCTGGACCTGACCCAGTACTTC. This encodes CASSLDLTQYF.

This clonotype was seen repeatedly, ten times or more. The rearrangement links TRBV7-8 to TRBJ2-5, with D unresolved. The CDR3 consists of 15 residues. Looked up from germline, CDR1 is SGHVS and CDR2 is FQNEAQ. Trimming shortened V by 4 bases and J by 2 bases, and 14 bases separated the two germline ends. CDR3 in DNA: TGTGCCAGCAGCTCCGGATCCAACCTACAAGAGACCCAGTACTTC. This codes for CASSSGSNLQETQYF.

This clonotype has at least ten counts. This chain uses TRBV29-1 with TRBJ2-7; D is perhaps TRBD1 (6 bases). Germline V gene lookup returns CDR1 SQVTM and CDR2 ANQGSEA. With 6 bases removed from V and 3 bases from J, the gap between germline ends came to 12 bases. This CDR3 has 12 amino acids. CDR3 DNA: TGCAGCGTAGGGACATCATACTACGAGCAGTACTTC. Encoded protein: CSVGTSYYEQYF.

This clonotype was detected a few times. V gene TRBV6-2 or TRBV6-3 combines with J gene TRBJ2-5; weak D call: TRBD1 (5 bases). Per germline, CDR1 MNHEY and CDR2 SVGEGT. CDR3 size: 16 residues. Trimming stripped 0 bases from V and 5 bases from J, with 16 bases between. The CDR3 here is CASSYSGRAGGETQYF. CDR3 coding DNA: TGTGCCAGCAGTTACTCCGGCAGGGCCGGTGGCGAGACCCAGTACTTC.

Comment on this clonotype: Sequence at one end of the junction differs from germline and may be a read error. This sequence joins TRBV2 and TRBJ2-7, with 7 positions matching TRBD1. The length of the CDR3 is 13 residues. Germline V gives CDR1 SNHLY, CDR2 FYNNEI. The CDR3 DNA reads as TGTGTCAGCAGAGGGACAGCCGCCGGAGAGCAGTACTTC. Protein product: CVSRGTAAGEQYF. Based on the CDR3 plus reference TRBV2 and TRBJ2-7, the full variable domain is EPEVTQTPSHQVTQMGQEVILRCVPISNHLYFYWYRQILGQKVEFLVSFYNNEISEKSEIFDDQFSVERPDGSNFTLKIRSTKLEDSAMYFCVSRGTAAGEQYFGPGTRLTVT.

This clonotype has a count of ten or more. V is TRBV4-2 and J is TRBJ2-7; D may be TRBD2 (6 bases). This CDR3 comprises 14 residues. With 2 bases removed from V and 2 bases from J, the gap between germline ends came to 10 bases. Germline CDR1 reads LGHNA; CDR2 reads YNFKEQ. The CDR3 DNA sequence: TGTGCCAGCAGCCAACCGGGACTGACCTACGAGCAGTACTTC. Translation: CASSQPGLTYEQYF.

The rearrangement links TRBV4-3 to TRBJ2-6; D may be TRBD1 or TRBD2 (5 bases each). Trimming pared 1 base from V and 0 bases from J, leaving 7 bases between. This CDR3 spans 16 amino acids. CDR1 LGHNA and CDR2 YSLEER come from the germline V gene. The CDR3 loop reads CASSQGDRSGANVLTF. The DNA of the CDR3 is TGCGCCAGCAGCCAAGGGGACCGCTCTGGGGCCAACGTCCTGACTTTC.

This clonotype has more than one count but fewer than ten. This chain links TRBV14 with TRBJ2-1; no clear D gene. The CDR3 extends over 15 amino acids. Germline loops: CDR1 SGHDN, CDR2 FVKESK. Between the trimmed V and J ends, which lost 1 base and 5 bases, there was a span of 12 bases. CDR3 DNA: TGTGCCAGCAGCCAAGGACCCCCCACCGACAATGAGCAGTTCTTC. This sequence encodes CASSQGPPTDNEQFF.

This clonotype showed up many times. The gene calls are TRBV12-3 or TRBV12-4 and TRBJ2-7; 8 nucleotides align to TRBD2. Trimming cost V 5 bases and J 7 bases; bases outside gene matches: 7. The CDR3 consists of 13 residues. CDR3 nucleotides: TGTGCCAGCAGTCGGGAGGGCGCCTGGGAGCAGTACTTC. This gives the protein CASSREGAWEQYF.

This clonotype was seen repeatedly, ten times or more. This chain uses TRBV28 with TRBJ2-1; 7 bases agree with TRBD1. The CDR3 has 15 amino acids. V dropped 6 bases and J dropped 1; count of bases not matched to a gene: 6. Germline V CDR1 and CDR2: MDHEN, SYDVKM. The DNA for the CDR3 is TGTGCCAGCAGGGGTACGGGACAGTCCTACAATGAGCAGTTCTTC. This translates into CASRGTGQSYNEQFF. Drawing the rest from reference TRBV28 and TRBJ2-1, the complete variable domain is DVKVTQSSRYLVKRTGEKVFLECVQDMDHENMFWYRQDPGLGLRLIYFSYDVKMKEKGDIPEGYSVSREKKERFSLILESASTNQTSMYLCASRGTGQSYNEQFFGPGTRLTVL.

This clonotype came up many times. This chain joins TRBV2 and TRBJ1-1, with 8 positions matching TRBD1. The length of the CDR3 is 14 residues. J lost 1 base, V lost 6 bases, and 4 bases had no gene match. Per the germline V gene, CDR1 is SNHLY and CDR2 is FYNNEI. CDR3 protein: CASRDRAGNTEAFF. CDR3 nucleotides: TGTGCCAGCAGGGACAGGGCTGGGAACACTGAAGCTTTCTTT.

This clonotype came up many times. The rearrangement links TRBV5-1 to TRBJ1-4, with a weak D call TRBD1 (5 bases). This CDR3 contains 15 residues. In germline, CDR1 is SGHRS, CDR2 YFSETQ. The germline V and J ends were trimmed by 5 bases and 4 bases, with 15 bases remaining between them. CDR3 DNA: TGCGCCAGCAGTTGGGGACGACTTTATAATGAAAAACTGTTTTTT. Translated: CASSWGRLYNEKLFF.

This chain links TRBV21-1 with TRBJ2-7; the table gives TRBD1 as D, unverified against the DNA. TRBV21-1 is given as a pseudogene. The CDR3 is made up of 15 amino acids. CDR3 in DNA: TGTGCCAGCAGCTTCCGGACAGGGGCCACCTACGAGCAGTACTTC. It encodes CASSFRTGATYEQYF.

J is TRBJ2-1 and V is TRBV4-1; D remains ambiguous. The CDR3 extends over 11 amino acids. Per germline, CDR1 MGHRA and CDR2 YSYEKL. Trimming shortened V by 1 base and J by 14 bases, and 9 bases separated the two germline ends. The CDR3 bases are TGCGCCAGCAGCCAAGCCGGAATGGAGTTCTTC. Protein product: CASSQAGMEFF.

This clonotype was counted only a few times. This rearrangement joins TRBV5-1 to TRBJ2-1, with D unclear. This CDR3 has 15 amino acids. V lost 0 bases and J 8 bases, leaving 15 bases between the germline ends. CDR1 and CDR2 (germline): SGHRS, YFSETQ. CDR3 sequence (DNA): TGCGCCAGCAGCTTGGGAGGCGGTAAAAGGGATGAGCAGTTCTTC. Translated, it gives CASSLGGGKRDEQFF. Complete variable domain (other parts from reference TRBV5-1 and TRBJ2-1): KAGVTQTPRYLIKTRGQQVTLSCSPISGHRSVSWYQQTPGQGLQFLFEYFSETQRNKGNFPGRFSGRQFSNSRSEMNVSTLELGDSALYLCASSLGGGKRDEQFFGPGTRLTVL.

The chain uses TRBV5-1 and TRBJ2-7, with D perhaps being TRBD1 or TRBD2 (5 bases each). The CDR3 is 15 amino acids. CDR1 and CDR2 (germline): SGHRS, YFSETQ. V lost 0 bases, J lost 2 bases, and 12 bases lay in between. CDR3 DNA: TGCGCCAGCAGCTTGGGGGGCGGTAGCGCCTACGAGCAGTACTTC. The encoded protein is CASSLGGGSAYEQYF. Using reference TRBV5-1 and TRBJ2-7 for the parts outside the CDR3, the full variable domain is KAGVTQTPRYLIKTRGQQVTLSCSPISGHRSVSWYQQTPGQGLQFLFEYFSETQRNKGNFPGRFSGRQFSNSRSEMNVSTLELGDSALYLCASSLGGGSAYEQYFGPGTRLTVT.

Note on this clonotype: Compared with germline, one end of the junction differs, possibly owing to a read error. The chain links TRBV3-1 to TRBJ2-4; D gene ambiguous. Germline assignment: CDR1 LGHDT and CDR2 YNNKEL (reference sequence). This CDR3 has 14 amino acids. CDR3 sequence: CASTSWGAKNIQYF. The CDR3 coding sequence is TGTGCTAGCACCAGTTGGGGAGCCAAAAACATTCAGTACTTC.

In its sample, this clonotype was seen a few times. The J gene is TRBJ2-7, the V gene TRBV5-1; possible D gene TRBD1, 5 bases. Trimming removed 1 base at V and 0 bases at J, with 8 bases between. The CDR3 runs to 14 residues. Germline V gene data show CDR1 as SGHRS and CDR2 as YFSETQ. CDR3 in DNA: TGCGCCAGCAGCTTGTACCAGGGCTCCTACGAGCAGTACTTC. This encodes CASSLYQGSYEQYF.

This clonotype has only a few counts. J is TRBJ1-6 and V is TRBV7-3, with a tentative D call TRBD1 (5 bases). Germline CDR1 SGHTA, CDR2 FQGTGA. V dropped 6 bases and J dropped 7 bases, with 13 bases sitting between them. This CDR3 contains 14 residues. The CDR3 bases are TGTGCCAGCAGGTTGGACGCAGGGAATTCACCCCTCCACTTT. Its translation is CASRLDAGNSPLHF.

In this sample, this clonotype turned up a few times. The V call is TRBV29-1, the J call TRBJ2-2; no reliable D call. The germline V gene has CDR1 SQVTM and CDR2 ANQGSEA. The CDR3 is 11 residues long. V gave up 7 bases and J gave up 7 bases, with 10 bases separating them. This CDR3 reads CSGQTLGELFF. In DNA form, the CDR3 reads TGCAGCGGCCAGACCCTCGGGGAGCTGTTTTTT.

The rearrangement links TRBV6-1 to TRBJ2-7; the D is unclear. Germline values: CDR1 MNHNS, CDR2 SASEGT. The CDR3 sequence is 13 residues long. The V and J ends lost 3 bases and 2 bases respectively, with 8 bases between them. As DNA, the CDR3 is TGTGCCAGCAGTGAGGCGTCCACCTACGAGCAGTACTTC. Its translation is CASSEASTYEQYF.

The rearrangement uses TRBV4-3 and TRBJ2-2, with 8 bases identical to TRBD2. The V gene's germline CDR1 is LGHNA and CDR2 YSLEER. Losses at the gene ends were 5 bases for V and 1 base for J; bases not matched to a gene: 9. The CDR3 is 17 residues long. CDR3 in DNA: TGCGCCAGCAGCTGGGAGGAGCGGGGGAAGAACACCGGGGAGCTGTTTTTT. Encoded protein: CASSWEERGKNTGELFF.